The clone carrying this T cell receptor (beta chain) was recorded only once. Its target is unknown. Profiled with immunoSEQ multiplex PCR; TCRdb holds only in-frame clones, not every one. The table has about 60,000 clones, around 86% seen once. The germline V gene encodes CDR1 SGDLS and CDR2 YYNGEE. The CDR3 is 15 residues long. The V and J ends lost 0 bases and 3 bases respectively, with 13 bases between them. These data come from a study of OX40 agonist ivuxolimab in advanced cancers. Regarding the study as a whole: People who partly responded at 0.1-3.0 mg/kg had some of the least clonal expansion seen. Clonal expansion by week 6 occurred in CD4+ and CD8+ blood T cells (at 0.1 to 3.0 mg/kg).

This specimen consisted of CD4+ or CD8+ T cells sorted from blood, obtained in a trial of the OX40 agonist ivuxolimab. The chain employs TRBV9 and TRBJ2-7, with D possibly matching TRBD2 (5 bases). The TCR sequence derives from an adult with an advanced solid tumor such as melanoma, head and neck, liver or kidney cancer. The DNA of the CDR3 is TGTGCCAGCAGCGTAGGCACCGGGAACGTCTACGAGCAGTACTTC. Translation: CASSVGTGNVYEQYF.